This TCR beta chain was recovered during a study of glioma-infiltrating T cells. To note about this clonotype: Its specificity is unknown. A clone one base away is much larger, so this may be a read error. The conserved final phenylalanine or tryptophan is absent from the CDR3, which likely points to a read error.

Amplification of TCR alpha and beta CDR3 regions from RNA used iRepertoire nested multiplex PCR. Input was about 95-400 ng of tissue mRNA or PBMC total RNA. Each CDR3 protein gets one entry after TCRdb re-called the multiplex PCR reads with MiXCR. The table lists around 100,000 distinct CDR3 sequences, about 30% of them singletons. Points from the study as a whole: Above-expected tissue-blood divergence occurred in all gliomas, most in low-grade ones. CDR3 overlap between tissue and blood was very small.

V dropped 7 bases and J dropped 0 bases, with 13 bases sitting between them. The CDR3 loop spans 15 amino acids. CDR1 LNHDA and CDR2 SQIVND come from the germline V gene (reference sequence). Sample: glioma tissue, nonneoplastic brain tissue, or PBMCs (not recorded which). This receptor was obtained from a human donor with low-grade glioma or glioblastoma, undergoing nonglioma brain surgery, or in good health (not recorded which). The V gene is TRBV19, the J gene TRBJ2-1; D gene uncertain. The CDR3 spells CASNLGLSSYNEQFV. The DNA of the CDR3 is TGTGCCAGTAATTTAGGGCTCAGCTCCTACAATGAGCAGTTCGTC.